This T cell receptor beta chain originates from a study of shared clonotypes between healthy human individuals. Only in-frame clones appear in the TCRdb table, and some are missing; sequencing was by immunoSEQ multiplex PCR. The table includes some 2,000,000 clones, approximately 94% detected once. As defined, naive CD8 cells were CD45RO-negative and positively selected for CCR7, with terminally differentiated effector memory CD45RA+ cells excluded. From germline, CDR1 is SNHLY and CDR2 FYNNEI. The CDR3 has 14 amino acids. Deletions cut 7 bases from V and 0 bases from J, with 11 bases between. The source of this sequence is a young man in good health. The specimen sequenced was naive CD8+ T cells sorted from blood. J is TRBJ2-3 and V is TRBV2, with unresolved D. CDR3 sequence reads: CASKATASTDTQYF. The CDR3 region has the DNA TGTGCCAGCAAAGCGACTGCTAGCACAGATACGCAGTATTTT.